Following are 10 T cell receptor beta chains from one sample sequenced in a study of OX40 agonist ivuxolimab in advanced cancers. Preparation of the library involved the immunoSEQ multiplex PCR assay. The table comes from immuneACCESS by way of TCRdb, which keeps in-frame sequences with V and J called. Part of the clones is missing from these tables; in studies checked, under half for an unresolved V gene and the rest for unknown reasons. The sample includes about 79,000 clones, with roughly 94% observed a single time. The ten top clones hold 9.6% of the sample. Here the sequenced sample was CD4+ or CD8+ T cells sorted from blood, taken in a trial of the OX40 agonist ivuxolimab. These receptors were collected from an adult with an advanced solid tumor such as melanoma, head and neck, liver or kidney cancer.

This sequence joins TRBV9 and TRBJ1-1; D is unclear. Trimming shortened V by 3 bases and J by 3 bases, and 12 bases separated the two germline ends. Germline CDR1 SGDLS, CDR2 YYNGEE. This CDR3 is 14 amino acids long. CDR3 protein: CASSETTYDTEAFF. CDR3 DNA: TGTGCCAGCAGCGAGACAACATACGACACTGAAGCTTTCTTT.

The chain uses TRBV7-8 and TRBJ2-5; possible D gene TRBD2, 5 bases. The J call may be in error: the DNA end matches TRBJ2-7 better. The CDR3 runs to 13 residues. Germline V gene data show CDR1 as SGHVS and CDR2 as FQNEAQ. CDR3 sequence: CASSSARDHEQYF. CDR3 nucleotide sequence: TGTGCCAGCAGCTCGGCGAGGGATCACGAGCAGTACTTC.

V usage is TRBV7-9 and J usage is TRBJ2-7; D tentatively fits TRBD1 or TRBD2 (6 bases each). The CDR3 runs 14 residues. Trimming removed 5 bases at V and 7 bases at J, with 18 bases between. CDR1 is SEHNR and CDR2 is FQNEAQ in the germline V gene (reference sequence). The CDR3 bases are TGTGCCAGCAGCCGGGACACCGGAGGGGTGGAGCAGTACTTC. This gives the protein CASSRDTGGVEQYF.

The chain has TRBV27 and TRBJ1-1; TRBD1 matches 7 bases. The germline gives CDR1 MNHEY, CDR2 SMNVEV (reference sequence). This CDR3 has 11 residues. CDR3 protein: CAVRGVTEAFF. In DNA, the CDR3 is TGTGCGGTCAGGGGGGTCACTGAAGCTTTCTTT.

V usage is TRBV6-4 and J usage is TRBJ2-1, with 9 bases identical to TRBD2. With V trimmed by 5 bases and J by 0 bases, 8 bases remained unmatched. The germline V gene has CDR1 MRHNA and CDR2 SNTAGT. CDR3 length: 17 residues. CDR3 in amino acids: CASSPSGVLSSYNEQFF. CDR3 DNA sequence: TGTGCCAGCAGTCCTAGCGGGGTCTTGAGCTCCTACAATGAGCAGTTCTTC.

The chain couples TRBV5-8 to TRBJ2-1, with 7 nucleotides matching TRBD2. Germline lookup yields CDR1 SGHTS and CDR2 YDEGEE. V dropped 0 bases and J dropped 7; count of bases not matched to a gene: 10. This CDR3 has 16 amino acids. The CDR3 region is CASSLVRSGFLNEQFF. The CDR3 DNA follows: TGTGCCAGCAGCTTGGTCCGTAGCGGGTTTTTGAATGAGCAGTTCTTC. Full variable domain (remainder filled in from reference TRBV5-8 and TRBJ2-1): EAGVTQSPTHLIKTRGQQATLRCSPISGHTSVYWYQQALGLGLQFLLWYDEGEERNRGNFPPRFSGRQFPNYSSELNVNALELEDSALYLCASSLVRSGFLNEQFFGPGTRLTVL.

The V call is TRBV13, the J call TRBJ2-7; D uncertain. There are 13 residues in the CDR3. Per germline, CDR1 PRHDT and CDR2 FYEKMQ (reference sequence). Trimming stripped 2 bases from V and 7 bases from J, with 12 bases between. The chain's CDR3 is CASSLSIFREQYF. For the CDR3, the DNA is TGTGCCAGCAGCTTATCTATCTTCAGGGAGCAGTACTTC.

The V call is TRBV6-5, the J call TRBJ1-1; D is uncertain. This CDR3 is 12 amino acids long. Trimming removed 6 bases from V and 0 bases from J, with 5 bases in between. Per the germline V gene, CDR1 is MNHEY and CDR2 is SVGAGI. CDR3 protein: CASRGMNTEAFF. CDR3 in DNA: TGTGCCAGCAGAGGGATGAACACTGAAGCTTTCTTT.

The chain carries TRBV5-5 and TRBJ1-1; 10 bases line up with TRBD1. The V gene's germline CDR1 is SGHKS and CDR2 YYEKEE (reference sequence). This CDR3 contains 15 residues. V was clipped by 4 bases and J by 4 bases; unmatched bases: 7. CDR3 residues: CASSILWTGGTEAFF. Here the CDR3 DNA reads TGTGCCAGCAGCATACTTTGGACAGGGGGCACTGAAGCTTTCTTT.

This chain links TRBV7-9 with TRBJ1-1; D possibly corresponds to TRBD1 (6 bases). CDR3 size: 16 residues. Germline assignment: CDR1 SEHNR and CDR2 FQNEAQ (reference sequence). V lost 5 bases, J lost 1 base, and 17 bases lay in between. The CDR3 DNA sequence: TGTGCCAGCAGCCTACTCCGCGGGGGGCAGAACACTGAAGCTTTCTTT. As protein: CASSLLRGGQNTEAFF.